Listed here is a single T cell receptor (beta chain). These data belong to a study of blood T cell repertoires in COVID-19. Overall study: The study drew acute and convalescent COVID-19 samples from the United States, Italy and Spain. The analysed material was cDNA or gDNA that came from T cells, B-cell-depleted T cells, or PBMCs.

CDR3 length equals 15 residues. V lost 0 bases and J lost 1, with 9 bases in between. Germline CDR1 is KGHSH and CDR2 is LQKENI. In the original processing: By means of reference gene primer amplification, nucleated cell counts were estimated. Libraries were prepared by immunoSEQ multiplex PCR; TCRdb keeps only in-frame clonotypes and omits some of them. V and J calls and clone size are copied from that table; D and trimming were computed from the DNA. The table includes 130,000 to 150,000 clones, 84% detected once. Sequencing input: peripheral blood. The chain couples TRBV18 to TRBJ1-1; D is ambiguous. The sequence derives from a woman aged 45 to 65 in a cohort sampled during active or convalescent COVID-19. CDR3 sequence (DNA): TGTGCCAGCTCACCACCGGTAGGGAGGAACACTGAAGCTTTCTTT. Its protein product is CASSPPVGRNTEAFF. The variable domain in full, completed from reference TRBV18 and TRBJ1-1, reads NAGVMQNPRHLVRRRGQEARLRCSPMKGHSHVYWYRQLPEEGLKFMVYLQKENIIDESGMPKERFSAEFPKEGPSILRIQQVVRGDSAAYFCASSPPVGRNTEAFFGQGTRLTVV.